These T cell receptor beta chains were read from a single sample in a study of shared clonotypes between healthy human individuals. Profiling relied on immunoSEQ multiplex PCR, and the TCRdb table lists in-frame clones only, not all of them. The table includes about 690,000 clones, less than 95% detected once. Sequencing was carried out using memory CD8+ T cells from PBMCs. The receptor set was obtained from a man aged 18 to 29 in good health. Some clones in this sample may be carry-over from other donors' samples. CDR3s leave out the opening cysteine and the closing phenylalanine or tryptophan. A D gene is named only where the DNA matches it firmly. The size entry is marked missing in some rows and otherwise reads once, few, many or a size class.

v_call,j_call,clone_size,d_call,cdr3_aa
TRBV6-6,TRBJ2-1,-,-,ASSSGRYNEQF
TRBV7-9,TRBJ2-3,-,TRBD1,ASVGRDRLTDTQY
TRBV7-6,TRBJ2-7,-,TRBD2,ASSSLAGYEQY
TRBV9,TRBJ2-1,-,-,ASSPTPSSYNEQF
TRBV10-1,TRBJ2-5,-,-,ASIIGLPQETQY
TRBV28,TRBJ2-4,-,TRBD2,ASSFSSGGTLKNIQY
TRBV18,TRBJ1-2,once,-,ASSPMETGDSYGYT
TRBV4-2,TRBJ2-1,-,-,ASSQGPPSYNEQF
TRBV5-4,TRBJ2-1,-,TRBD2,ASSFWREGKQF
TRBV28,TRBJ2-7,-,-,ASSFGRGWGYEQY
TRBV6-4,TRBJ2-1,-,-,ASSQDPTNYNEQF
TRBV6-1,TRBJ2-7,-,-,ASSSESGGAYEQY
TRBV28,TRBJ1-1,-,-,ASRSSGVITEAF
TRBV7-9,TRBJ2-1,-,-,ASSLGFNEQF
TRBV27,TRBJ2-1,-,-,ASSSEGAVQF
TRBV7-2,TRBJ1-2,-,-,ASSLGAGALDYGYT
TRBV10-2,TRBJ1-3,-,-,ASSDTGWPVGNTIY
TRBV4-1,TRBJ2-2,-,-,ASSRLNTGELF
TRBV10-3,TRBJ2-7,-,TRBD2,AISPLAGGYYEQY
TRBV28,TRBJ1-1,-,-,ASSRRTTTEAF
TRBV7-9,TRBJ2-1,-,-,ASSSPALEEQF
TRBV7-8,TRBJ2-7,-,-,ASSSSRDYEQY
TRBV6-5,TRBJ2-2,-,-,ASSYEASFGELF
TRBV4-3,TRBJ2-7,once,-,ASSQVFSGTYEQY